A selection of T cell receptor beta chains follows, all from one sample in a study of post-analysis software for immune sequencing data. TCRdb re-called the PCR reads with MiXCR, one entry per CDR3 protein. Of about 820,000 distinct CDR3 sequences listed, roughly 50% are singletons. Sequencing was performed on blood. The receptors originated from a girl between 10 and 17 years old with multiple sclerosis. Both conserved end residues are part of each CDR3.

V	J	CDR3
TRBV20-1	TRBJ2-7	CSARDLASGRFYEQYF
TRBV29-1	TRBJ1-2	CSVPRADRRLYGYTF
TRBV4-1	TRBJ2-7	CASSQVGQTSYEQYF
TRBV6-2/TRBV6-3	TRBJ1-5	CASSYSTGDSINQPQHF
TRBV3-1	TRBJ2-7	CASSQRPLESYEQYF
TRBV2	NA	CASSDAGIEQYF
TRBV7-7	TRBJ2-3	CASSLGLAPTDTQYF
TRBV12-3/TRBV12-4	TRBJ1-2	CASRLTGGRNYGYTF
TRBV3-1	TRBJ1-2	CASSPLVPPDYGYTF
TRBV5-6	TRBJ2-6	CASTALYSWEFSGANVLTF
TRBV7-9	TRBJ1-2	CASSPRDGPSNYGYTF
TRBV29-1	TRBJ2-3	CSVDRRQPADTQYF
TRBV5-1	TRBJ2-5	CASTLEGAGETQYF
TRBV29-1	TRBJ2-7	CSVGTGGSYEQYF
TRBV6-2/TRBV6-3	TRBJ1-5	CASSYGSSYSNQPQHF
TRBV7-9	TRBJ2-5	CASSLLPTTQETQYF
TRBV15	TRBJ2-7	CATSRGGLAGVYEQYF
TRBV20-1	TRBJ2-3	CSARLAGGADTQYF
TRBV29-1	TRBJ2-1	CSAMDRNYNEQFF
TRBV29-1	TRBJ2-3	CSVPVGRGVTDTQYF
TRBV10-3	TRBJ2-5	CAIRSGHQETQYF
TRBV12-3/TRBV12-4	TRBJ2-2	CASRSEAGGNTGELFF
TRBV9	TRBJ1-1	CASSASRDSLNTEAFF
TRBV9	TRBJ2-7	CASSVDSSYEQYF
TRBV10-3	TRBJ2-1	CAITGTPTYNEQFF
TRBV20-1	TRBJ1-2	CSARDPRAANYGYTF